Each of the 15 T cell receptor beta chains below was sequenced from the same sample in a study of blood T cell repertoires in COVID-19. Profiling relied on immunoSEQ multiplex PCR, and the TCRdb table lists in-frame clones only, not all of them. The table records approximately 460,000 clones, approximately 89% of them present only once. The sample taken for sequencing was peripheral blood. The receptors shown here come from a man between 18 and 35 years old with COVID-19, enrolled during active disease.

To note about this clone: Other DNA sequences in this specimen translate into the identical CDR3. J is TRBJ2-5 and V is TRBV7-6; D ambiguous. V dropped 2 bases and J dropped 2 bases, with 6 bases sitting between them. Per germline, CDR1 SGHVS and CDR2 FNYEAQ. The CDR3 runs 13 residues. The CDR3 region has the DNA TGTGCCAGCAGCTTACGACTGCAAGAGACCCAGTACTTC. Its translation is CASSLRLQETQYF.

V and J are TRBV10-2 and TRBJ2-1; 7 nucleotides align to TRBD2. CDR1 is WSHSY and CDR2 is SAAADI in the germline V gene. The ends lost 8 bases at V and 9 bases at J; junction bases unmatched: 4. This CDR3 spans 11 amino acids. The CDR3 coding sequence is TGCGCCAGCGGGGTAGCGGGTGAGCAGTTCTTC. Its translation is CASGVAGEQFF.

The chain joins TRBV6-1 to TRBJ1-1; 11 bases align to TRBD1. Germline values: CDR1 MNHNS, CDR2 SASEGT. Trimming removed 3 bases from V and 5 bases from J; junction bases left unmatched: 5. This CDR3 region has 15 residues. The CDR3 region has the DNA TGTGCCAGCAGTGATGCCGGGACAGGGGGGACTGAAGCTTTCTTT. Translated, it gives CASSDAGTGGTEAFF.

This chain links TRBV5-1 with TRBJ2-5; perhaps TRBD1 as D (6 bases). V was clipped by 0 bases and J by 4 bases, with 13 bases between them. CDR1 is SGHRS and CDR2 is YFSETQ in the germline V gene. The CDR3 runs to 15 residues. CDR3 coding DNA: TGCGCCAGCAGCTTGGCCATCTTAGGGGGAGAGACCCAGTACTTC. This gives the protein CASSLAILGGETQYF.

This sequence joins TRBV25-1 and TRBJ1-6; 7 bases align to TRBD1. The V segment lost 3 bases and the J segment 11 bases; nucleotides outside the gene matches: 7. Germline CDR1 is MGHDK and CDR2 is SYGVNS. The CDR3 runs to 14 residues. The CDR3 reads CASSDTGASTPLHF. In DNA, the CDR3 is TGTGCCAGCAGTGATACAGGGGCGAGTACACCCCTCCACTTT. The full variable domain, rest sourced from reference TRBV25-1 and TRBJ1-6, is EADIYQTPRYLVIGTGKKITLECSQTMGHDKMYWYQQDPGMELHLIHYSYGVNSTEKGDLSSESTVSRIRTEHFPLTLESARPSHTSQYLCASSDTGASTPLHFGNGTRLTVT.

This chain joins TRBV15 and TRBJ2-2, with D hard to call. With 1 base removed from V and 1 base from J, the gap between germline ends came to 7 bases. Germline CDR1 and CDR2: LNHNV and YYDKDF (reference sequence). The CDR3 consists of 15 residues. The CDR3 bases are TGTGCCACCAGCAGAGTGACGGGGAACACCGGGGAGCTGTTTTTT. Its protein is CATSRVTGNTGELFF. The full variable domain, with the rest looked up from reference TRBV15 and TRBJ2-2, is DAMVIQNPRYQVTQFGKPVTLSCSQTLNHNVMYWYQQKSSQAPKLLFHYYDKDFNNEADTPDNFQSRRPNTSFCFLDIRSPGLGDTAMYLCATSRVTGNTGELFFGEGSRLTVL.

The V gene is TRBV29-1, the J gene TRBJ2-4; possibly TRBD2 for D (8 bases). Per the germline V gene, CDR1 is SQVTM and CDR2 is ANQGSEA. The CDR3 sequence is 16 residues long. V was trimmed by 1 base and J by 6 bases, leaving 19 bases between them. For the CDR3, the DNA is TGCAGCGTTGAAGGAAGTAGCGGGACAGTATTAAACATTCAGTACTTC. It codes for CSVEGSSGTVLNIQYF.

J is TRBJ2-7 and V is TRBV7-9; D possibly corresponds to TRBD2 (6 bases). The CDR3 is 13 residues long. The germline V and J ends were trimmed by 3 bases and 2 bases, with 8 bases remaining between them. CDR1 and CDR2 from the germline V gene are SEHNR and FQNEAQ (reference sequence). CDR3 DNA: TGTGCCAGCAGCTTGGGGAGGACCTACGAGCAGTACTTC. Its protein product is CASSLGRTYEQYF.

The chain joins TRBV6-6 to TRBJ2-2; the match to TRBD1 covers 8 bases. The CDR3 has 15 residues. V lost 2 bases and J lost 8; bases outside the gene matches: 7. Looked up from germline, CDR1 is MNHNY and CDR2 is SVGAGI (reference sequence). CDR3 sequence reads: CASSYAGTGKGELFF. As DNA, the CDR3 is TGTGCCAGCAGTTACGCGGGGACAGGCAAGGGGGAGCTGTTTTTT.

Only one count was recorded for this clone. This rearrangement joins TRBV19 to TRBJ1-5; 7 positions agree with TRBD1. This CDR3 is 14 amino acids long. After removal of 6 bases from V and 4 bases from J, the junction contained 6 bases not matched to a gene. CDR1 LNHDA and CDR2 SQIVND come from the germline V gene (reference sequence). In nucleotides, the CDR3 is TGTGCCAGTAGGGGGACAGCCATAAATCAGCCCCAGCATTTT. It specifies CASRGTAINQPQHF. Full variable domain (rest looked up from reference TRBV19 and TRBJ1-5): DGGITQSPKYLFRKEGQNVTLSCEQNLNHDAMYWYRQDPGQGLRLIYYSQIVNDFQKGDIAEGYSVSREKKESFPLTVTSAQKNPTAFYLCASRGTAINQPQHFGDGTRLSIL.

V is TRBV6-6 and J is TRBJ1-2; TRBD1 matches 7 bases. This CDR3 spans 13 amino acids. Losses at the gene ends were 6 bases for V and 8 bases for J; bases not matched to a gene: 9. Germline V gene sequence: CDR1 MNHNY, CDR2 SVGAGI (reference sequence). The CDR3 DNA is TGTGCCAGCAGCAGACTGGACAGGCAAGGCTACACCTTC. Translated, it gives CASSRLDRQGYTF.

The chain uses TRBV18 and TRBJ2-1, with 7 nucleotides matching TRBD1. V shed 4 bases, J shed 5 bases, and the junction held 5 bases outside the gene matches. The CDR3 runs 14 residues. Germline V gives CDR1 KGHSH, CDR2 LQKENI. In DNA form, the CDR3 reads TGTGCCAGCTCACTTACCAGGGGGAACAATGAGCAGTTCTTC. The encoded protein is CASSLTRGNNEQFF.

V is TRBV15 and J is TRBJ1-3; TRBD1 matches at 7 bases. The ends lost 5 bases at V and 0 bases at J; junction bases unmatched: 4. Germline V CDR1 and CDR2: LNHNV, YYDKDF (reference sequence). The CDR3 is 15 amino acids. CDR3 in DNA: TGTGCCACCAGCCCGACAGGGAACTCTGGAAACACCATATATTTT. This codes for CATSPTGNSGNTIYF.

J is TRBJ2-1 and V is TRBV7-9, with D possibly matching TRBD2 (5 bases). This CDR3 contains 15 residues. With 8 bases removed from V and 8 bases from J, the gap between germline ends came to 22 bases. Germline values: CDR1 SEHNR, CDR2 FQNEAQ (reference sequence). CDR3 nucleotide sequence: TGTGCCAGCCCACTCGGAATAGCGAGTGAGGATGAGCAGTTCTTC. Translation: CASPLGIASEDEQFF.

There are a few counts of this clone. The chain's CDR3 is CASSSARAESYNEQFF. CDR3 nucleotides: TGTGCCAGCAGCTCAGCCAGGGCGGAATCCTACAATGAGCAGTTCTTC. The gene calls are TRBV7-9 and TRBJ2-1; TRBD1 might be the D (5 bases). This CDR3 region has 16 residues. CDR1 and CDR2 (germline): SEHNR, FQNEAQ (reference sequence). Trimming took off 4 bases at V and 1 base at J, with 14 bases between the two ends.